This T cell receptor beta chain was sequenced during a study of blood T cell repertoires in COVID-19. Overall study: Spain, Italy and the United States supplied samples that represented acute and convalescent COVID-19. The analysed material was cDNA or gDNA that came from T cells, B-cell-depleted T cells, or PBMCs.

Original methodology: It was from reference gene primer amplification that nucleated cell counts were estimated. Sequenced by immunoSEQ multiplex PCR; TCRdb stores in-frame clones only, minus some. V and J calls and clone size are copied from that table; D and trimming were computed from the DNA. The repertoire has approximately 29,000 clones, 70% to 90% of them found once; the top ten carry less than 15%. CDR3 length: 13 residues. Germline V lookup: CDR1 SGDLS, CDR2 YYNGEE. Trimming pared 3 bases from V and 2 bases from J, leaving 8 bases between. Sequencing was carried out using peripheral blood. The rearrangement uses TRBV9 and TRBJ1-1; possibly TRBD1 for D (5 bases). This receptor was taken from a man between 65 and 85 years old with active COVID-19. For the CDR3, the DNA is TGTGCCAGCAGCGGCAGGGTTAACACTGAAGCTTTCTTT. This translates into CASSGRVNTEAFF.